The subject of this entry is one T cell receptor beta chain. Arm-PCR of CDR3 regions with iRepertoire HTBI primers generated TCR beta libraries. Using its own MiXCR run on the multiplex PCR reads, TCRdb lists one record per CDR3 protein. In the table there are over 300,000 distinct CDR3 sequences, 15% to 18% of which are singletons. This record comes from a study of regulatory T cells in long-lasting Graves disease. The CDR3 is 12 residues long. The V and J ends lost 5 bases and 6 bases respectively, with 10 bases between them. Time point given: newly diagnosed GD, antithyroid drugs for less than 3 months. Scientists built the TCR library using RNA that was extracted from PBMCs.

J is TRBJ1-2 and V is TRBV12-3 or TRBV12-4, with TRBD1 as a possible D gene (6 bases). This clonotype was obtained from a female donor with Graves disease. Sequences were derived from peripheral blood mononuclear cells (PBMCs), sampled at new diagnosis, from a patient treated with antithyroid drugs. CDR3 protein: CASSPRTDGYTF. For the CDR3, the DNA is TGTGCCAGCAGTCCTCGGACAGATGGCTACACCTTC.